This T cell receptor beta chain was sequenced for a study of T cell repertoires in cytomegalovirus infection. Overall study context: It can be stated that public TCR beta signatures indicated CMV infection as well as a matching HLA type. Points from the study as a whole: HLA-C-restricted CMV-specific TCR beta clonotypes prevailed in the ex vivo response. Individuals carrying CMV plus the relevant HLA were identified by cumulative frequency of public TCR beta families.

TCRdb fed the reads into MiXCR, producing one record per CDR3 protein. Counted here are roughly 280,000 distinct CDR3 sequences, about 13% occurring once; the ten biggest clones make up 7.5% to 10%. Germline lookup yields CDR1 MNHEY and CDR2 SVGEGT. CDR3 size: 13 residues. V was trimmed by 5 bases and J by 5 bases, leaving 12 bases between them. This clonotype was detected ten times or more. Its matching antigen is unknown. The TCR was taken from a human donor in good health (CMV status not recorded). Some clones in this sample may be carry-over from other donors' samples. The V and J genes are TRBV6-2 or TRBV6-3 and TRBJ1-2; D gene ambiguous. The source material was PBMCs. CDR3 bases: TGTGCCAGCAGTCCCGAAGATTCGTATGGCTACACCTTC. It specifies CASSPEDSYGYTF.